The rows below give T cell receptor beta chains drawn from one sample of a study of blood T cell repertoires in COVID-19. Data came from immunoSEQ multiplex PCR; TCRdb stores just in-frame clones and leaves some out. The table has 45,000 to 50,000 clones, 88% seen once. Sample: peripheral blood. These receptors all stem from a man in his forties or fifties with acute or convalescent COVID-19. Each CDR3 is given with its conserved first and last residue. D genes are given only for firm matches. Some rows have no size entry. The others give once, few or many, or a class for an expanded clone.

J gene,V gene,D gene,clone size,CDR3 protein,CDR3 DNA
TRBJ2-3,TRBV10-3,TRBD2,NA,CAISESTSGRDTDTQYF,TGTGCCATCAGTGAGTCAACTAGCGGGAGGGACACAGATACGCAGTATTTT
TRBJ2-1,TRBV5-1,TRBD2,NA,CASSGLSGASNEQFF,TGCGCCAGCAGCGGGCTTAGCGGGGCGAGCAATGAGCAGTTCTTC
TRBJ1-2,TRBV5-1,NA,NA,CASSVDLLNYGYTF,TGCGCCAGCAGCGTCGACTTGTTAAACTATGGCTACACCTTC
TRBJ1-2,TRBV18,TRBD1,NA,CASSPQGTGEGYGYTF,TGTGCCAGCTCACCACAAGGGACAGGGGAAGGCTATGGCTACACCTTC
TRBJ2-7,TRBV28,NA,NA,CASSLGGGSSSYEQYF,TGTGCCAGCAGTCTTGGAGGGGGCTCGAGCTCCTACGAGCAGTACTTC
TRBJ2-5,TRBV27,TRBD2,NA,CASSFRLAGQETQYF,TGTGCCAGCAGTTTTCGACTAGCAGGACAAGAGACCCAGTACTTC
TRBJ1-1,TRBV7-2,NA,NA,CASSLATAQNTEAFF,TGTGCCAGCAGCTTAGCCACAGCCCAGAACACTGAAGCTTTCTTT
TRBJ1-6,TRBV19,TRBD1,NA,CASSTPRTGGISPLHF,TGTGCCAGTAGTACTCCTAGAACAGGGGGGATTTCACCCCTCCACTTT
TRBJ2-7,TRBV9,TRBD1,NA,CASSVAGTVVGEQYF,TGTGCCAGCAGCGTGGCCGGGACAGTGGTGGGCGAGCAGTACTTC
TRBJ2-7,TRBV9,TRBD2,once,CASSVEAGGRDEQYF,TGTGCCAGCAGCGTAGAGGCGGGGGGGCGTGACGAGCAGTACTTC
TRBJ2-7,TRBV27,NA,NA,CASSLSPPGYEQYF,TGTGCCAGCAGTTTATCACCACCGGGCTACGAGCAGTACTTC
TRBJ1-2,TRBV5-1,TRBD1,NA,CASSLGLTGANYGYTF,TGCGCCAGCAGCTTGGGTTTGACAGGGGCCAACTATGGCTACACCTTC
TRBJ2-4,TRBV7-9,TRBD1,once,CASSLIGGSNIQYF,TGTGCCAGCAGCCTCATAGGGGGCTCGAACATTCAGTACTTC
TRBJ2-2,TRBV18,TRBD2,few,CASSALVTSGSTGELFF,TGTGCCAGCTCGGCTTTAGTAACTAGCGGCAGCACCGGGGAGCTGTTTTTT
TRBJ2-1,TRBV28,NA,NA,CASLSVAASSYNEQFF,TGTGCCAGCCTCTCGGTAGCGGCGAGCTCCTACAATGAGCAGTTCTTC
TRBJ1-6,TRBV7-3,NA,once,CASSLTGGSNSPLHF,TGTGCCAGCAGCTTAACGGGAGGGAGTAATTCACCCCTCCACTTT
TRBJ2-3,TRBV6-5,NA,NA,CASNAPPVDTQYF,TGTGCCAGCAATGCCCCCCCGGTAGATACGCAGTATTTT
TRBJ2-7,TRBV10-1,NA,NA,CASSAEQGNEQYF,TGCGCCAGCAGTGCCGAACAGGGAAACGAGCAGTACTTC
TRBJ2-4,TRBV7-2,TRBD1,NA,CASSSPGQKNIQYF,TGTGCCAGCAGCTCCCCGGGACAGAAAAACATTCAGTACTTC
TRBJ1-1,TRBV7-9,NA,NA,CASSFGGFGAFF,TGTGCCAGCAGCTTTGGAGGGTTCGGAGCTTTCTTT
TRBJ1-2,TRBV6-5,TRBD1,NA,CASSYGTGDVYGYTF,TGTGCCAGCAGTTACGGGACAGGGGATGTCTATGGCTACACCTTC
TRBJ2-6,TRBV18,NA,NA,CASSPGTASSGANVLTF,TGTGCCAGCTCACCAGGGACTGCGAGCTCTGGGGCCAACGTCCTGACTTTC
TRBJ2-3,TRBV2,NA,NA,CASGTGLSTDTQYF,TGTGCCAGCGGGACGGGACTTAGCACAGATACGCAGTATTTT
TRBJ2-3,TRBV5-4,NA,NA,CASSLTGSDTQYF,TGTGCCAGCAGCTTGACAGGGTCAGATACGCAGTATTTT
TRBJ2-5,TRBV18,TRBD2,NA,CASSLKYSSGGNQETQYF,TGTGCCAGCTCACTCAAATATTCTAGCGGGGGAAACCAAGAGACCCAGTACTTC
TRBJ2-1,TRBV11-3,TRBD2,NA,CASSLSSGGAWNEQFF,TGTGCCAGCAGCTTATCTAGCGGGGGGGCCTGGAATGAGCAGTTCTTC
TRBJ2-1,TRBV18,NA,NA,CASSPLGSSYNEQFF,TGTGCCAGCTCACCATTAGGGAGCTCCTACAATGAGCAGTTCTTC
TRBJ1-6,TRBV7-2,NA,NA,CASSAGLYSPLHF,TGTGCCAGCAGCGCCGGACTCTATTCACCCCTCCACTTT
TRBJ1-1,TRBV11-2,NA,NA,CASSPPAGYTEAFF,TGTGCCAGCAGCCCCCCCGCGGGTTACACTGAAGCTTTCTTT
TRBJ1-2,TRBV20-1,TRBD1,few,CSASGTGANYGYTF,TGCAGTGCTAGTGGGACAGGGGCCAACTATGGCTACACCTTC
TRBJ2-3,TRBV5-1,NA,NA,CASSLAFTSTDTQYF,TGCGCCAGCAGCTTGGCCTTTACTAGCACAGATACGCAGTATTTT
TRBJ2-3,TRBV5-6,TRBD1,NA,CASSYRQGGSTDTQYF,TGTGCCAGCAGTTATCGACAGGGCGGGAGCACAGATACGCAGTATTTT
TRBJ1-2,TRBV4-1,NA,NA,CASSQDLGGLGNYGYTF,TGCGCCAGCAGCCAAGATCTCGGAGGGCTGGGTAACTATGGCTACACCTTC
TRBJ1-5,TRBV7-9,NA,NA,CASSLSWERGQPQHF,TGTGCCAGCAGCTTAAGCTGGGAAAGGGGTCAGCCCCAGCATTTT
TRBJ2-2,TRBV28,NA,NA,CASRTSLAGPNTGELFF,TGTGCCAGCAGAACCTCATTGGCAGGGCCCAACACCGGGGAGCTGTTTTTT
TRBJ1-6,TRBV5-4,NA,once,CASSLVGGGSPLHF,TGTGCCAGCAGCTTGGTCGGGGGTGGTTCACCCCTCCACTTT
TRBJ1-4,TRBV4-2,NA,NA,CASSQEAVEKLFF,TGTGCCAGCAGCCAAGAAGCCGTAGAAAAACTGTTTTTT
TRBJ1-1,TRBV30,NA,NA,CAWDRSNTEAFF,TGTGCCTGGGACCGGTCGAACACTGAAGCTTTCTTT
TRBJ2-1,TRBV20-1,TRBD2,NA,CSAIDRLAGNYNEQFF,TGCAGTGCTATTGATCGGCTAGCGGGAAACTACAATGAGCAGTTCTTC
TRBJ1-5,TRBV10-3,TRBD1,NA,CAISGGTVNQPQHF,TGTGCCATCAGTGGAGGGACAGTAAATCAGCCCCAGCATTTT
TRBJ2-1,TRBV4-2,TRBD2,NA,CASSQDWWASGRGEQFF,TGTGCCAGCAGCCAAGATTGGTGGGCTAGCGGGAGAGGTGAGCAGTTCTTC
TRBJ1-5,TRBV29-1,NA,NA,CSVKSQANQPQHF,TGCAGCGTGAAGAGCCAGGCAAATCAGCCCCAGCATTTT
TRBJ1-5,TRBV19,TRBD1,NA,CASSSTGGGQPQHF,TGTGCCAGTAGTTCGACAGGGGGCGGTCAGCCCCAGCATTTT
TRBJ2-7,TRBV7-6,TRBD2,NA,CASSSPPGGANEQYF,TGTGCCAGCAGCTCCCCCCCCGGGGGGGCCAACGAGCAGTACTTC
TRBJ2-7,TRBV28,NA,NA,CASSFLDAGYEQYF,TGTGCCAGCAGTTTTCTGGACGCGGGGTACGAGCAGTACTTC
TRBJ1-1,TRBV11-3,NA,NA,CASSLVAGATEAFF,TGTGCCAGCAGCTTAGTGGCGGGGGCCACTGAAGCTTTCTTT
TRBJ2-2,TRBV5-1,TRBD2,NA,CASSLRAGENTGELFF,TGCGCCAGCAGCTTGAGGGCGGGGGAAAACACCGGGGAGCTGTTTTTT
TRBJ1-2,TRBV5-1,NA,NA,CASSLIFSLNYGYTF,TGCGCCAGCAGCTTGATTTTCAGTTTGAACTATGGCTACACCTTC
TRBJ2-7,TRBV12-3/TRBV12-4,NA,NA,CASRLGGYEQYF,TGTGCCAGCAGATTGGGGGGTTACGAGCAGTACTTC
TRBJ2-7,TRBV5-4,NA,NA,CASSSSGSSYEQYF,TGTGCCAGCAGCAGTAGCGGAAGCTCCTACGAGCAGTACTTC
TRBJ1-5,TRBV5-5,NA,NA,CASSFTGISNQPQHF,TGTGCCAGCAGCTTCACAGGGATTAGCAATCAGCCCCAGCATTTT